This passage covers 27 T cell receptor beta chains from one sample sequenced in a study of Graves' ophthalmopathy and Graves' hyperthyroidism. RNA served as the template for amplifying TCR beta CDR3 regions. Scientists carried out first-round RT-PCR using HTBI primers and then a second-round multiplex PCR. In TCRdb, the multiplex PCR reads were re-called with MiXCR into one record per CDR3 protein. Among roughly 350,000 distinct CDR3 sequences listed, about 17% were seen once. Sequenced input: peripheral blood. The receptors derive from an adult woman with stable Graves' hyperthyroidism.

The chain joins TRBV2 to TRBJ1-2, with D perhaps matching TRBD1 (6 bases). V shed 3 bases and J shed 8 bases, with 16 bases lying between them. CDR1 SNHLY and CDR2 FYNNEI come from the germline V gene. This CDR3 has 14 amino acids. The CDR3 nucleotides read TGTGCCAGCAGTGATAGACAGGCCCGGGGCGGCTACACCTTC. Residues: CASSDRQARGGYTF.

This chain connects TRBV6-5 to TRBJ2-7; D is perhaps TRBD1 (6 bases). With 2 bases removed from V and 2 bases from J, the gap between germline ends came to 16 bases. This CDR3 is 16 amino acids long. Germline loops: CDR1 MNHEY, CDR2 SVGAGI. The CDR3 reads CASSYATGTTTYEQYF. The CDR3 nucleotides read TGTGCCAGCAGTTACGCCACCGGGACAACCACCTACGAGCAGTACTTC.

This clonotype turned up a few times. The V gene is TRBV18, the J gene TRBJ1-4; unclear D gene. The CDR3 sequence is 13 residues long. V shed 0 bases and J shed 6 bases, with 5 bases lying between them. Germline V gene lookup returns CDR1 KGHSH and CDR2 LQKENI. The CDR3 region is CASSPPFDEKLFF. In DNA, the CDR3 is TGTGCCAGCTCACCACCCTTTGATGAAAAACTGTTTTTT.

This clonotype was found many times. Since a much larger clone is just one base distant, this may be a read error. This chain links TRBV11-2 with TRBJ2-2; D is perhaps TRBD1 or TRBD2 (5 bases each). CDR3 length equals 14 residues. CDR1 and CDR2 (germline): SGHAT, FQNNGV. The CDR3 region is CASTEQVYTGELCF. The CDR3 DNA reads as TGTGCCAGCACCGAACAGGTTTACACCGGGGAGCTGTGTTTT.

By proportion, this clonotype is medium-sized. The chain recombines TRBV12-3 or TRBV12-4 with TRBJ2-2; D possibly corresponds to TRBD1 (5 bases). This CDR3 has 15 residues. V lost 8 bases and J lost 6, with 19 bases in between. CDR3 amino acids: CASRDRLFFPGELFF. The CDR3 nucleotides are TGTGCCAGCCGAGACAGATTATTTTTCCCCGGGGAGCTGTTTTTT.

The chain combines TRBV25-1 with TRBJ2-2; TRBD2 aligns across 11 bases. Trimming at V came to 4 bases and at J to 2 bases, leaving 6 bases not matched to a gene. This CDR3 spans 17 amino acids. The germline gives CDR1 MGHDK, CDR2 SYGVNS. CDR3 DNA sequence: TGTGCCAGCAGTGCTGGACTAGCGGGCGCAAACACCGGGGAGCTGTTTTTT. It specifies CASSAGLAGANTGELFF.

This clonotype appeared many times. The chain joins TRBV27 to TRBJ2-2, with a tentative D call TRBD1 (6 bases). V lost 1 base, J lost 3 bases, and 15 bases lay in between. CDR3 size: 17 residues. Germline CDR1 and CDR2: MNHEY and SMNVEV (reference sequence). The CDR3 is CASSLLLGAGYTGELFF. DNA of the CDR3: TGTGCCAGCAGTTTATTATTGGGGGCAGGATACACCGGGGAGCTGTTTTTT.

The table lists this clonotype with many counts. The CDR3 spells CASSQDPLAGEQYF. In DNA, the CDR3 is TGCGCCAGCAGCCAAGATCCCCTAGCGGGCGAGCAGTACTTC. J is TRBJ2-7 and V is TRBV4-3, with TRBD2 matching 8 bases. This CDR3 is 14 amino acids long. The germline CDR1 and CDR2 sequences are LGHNA and YSLEER. J was trimmed by 6 bases and V by 0 bases; bases with no gene match: 4.

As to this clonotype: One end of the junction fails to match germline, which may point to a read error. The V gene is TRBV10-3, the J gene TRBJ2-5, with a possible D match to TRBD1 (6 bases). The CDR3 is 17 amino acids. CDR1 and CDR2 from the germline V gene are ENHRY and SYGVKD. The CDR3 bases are TGTGCCATCAGCAAAACCGGCGGAAGAAATAGAAGGGGGACCCAGCACTTC. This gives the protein CAISKTGGRNRRGTQHF.

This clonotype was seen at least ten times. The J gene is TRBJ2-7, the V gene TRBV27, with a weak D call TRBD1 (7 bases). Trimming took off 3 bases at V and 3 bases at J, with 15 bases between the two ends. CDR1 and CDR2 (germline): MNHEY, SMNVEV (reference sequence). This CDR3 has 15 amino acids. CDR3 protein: CASSFGQGGIYEQYF. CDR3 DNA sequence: TGTGCCAGCAGTTTTGGGCAGGGGGGTATCTACGAGCAGTACTTC.

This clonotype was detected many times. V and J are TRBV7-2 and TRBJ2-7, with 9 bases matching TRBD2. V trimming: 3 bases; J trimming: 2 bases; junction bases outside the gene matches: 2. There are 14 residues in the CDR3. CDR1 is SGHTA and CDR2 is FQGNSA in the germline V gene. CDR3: CASSFSGGAYEQYF. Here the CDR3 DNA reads TGTGCCAGCAGCTTTAGCGGGGGAGCCTACGAGCAGTACTTC.

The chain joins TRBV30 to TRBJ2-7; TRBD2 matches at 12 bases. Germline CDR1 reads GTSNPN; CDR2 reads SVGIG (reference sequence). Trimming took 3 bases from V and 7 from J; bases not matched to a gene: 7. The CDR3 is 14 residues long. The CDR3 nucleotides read TGTGCCTGGAGGCCTAGCGGGAGGGCGGGGGAGCAGTACTTC. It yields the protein CAWRPSGRAGEQYF. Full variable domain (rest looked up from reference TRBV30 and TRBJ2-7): SQTIHQWPATLVQPVGSPLSLECTVEGTSNPNLYWYRQAAGRGLQLLFYSVGIGQISSEVPQNLSASRPQDRQFILSSKKLLLSDSGFYLCAWRPSGRAGEQYFGPGTRLTVT.

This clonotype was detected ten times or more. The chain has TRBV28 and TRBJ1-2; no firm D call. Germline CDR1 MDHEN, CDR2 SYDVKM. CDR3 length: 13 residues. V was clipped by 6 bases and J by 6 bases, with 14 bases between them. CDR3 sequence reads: CASRERPGNGYTF. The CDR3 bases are TGTGCCAGCAGGGAAAGACCGGGTAATGGCTACACCTTC.

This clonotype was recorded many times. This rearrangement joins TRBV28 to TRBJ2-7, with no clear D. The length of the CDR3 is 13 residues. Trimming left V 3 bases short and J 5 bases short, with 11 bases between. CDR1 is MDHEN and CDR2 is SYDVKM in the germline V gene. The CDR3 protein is CASSFAQLDEQYF. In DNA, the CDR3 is TGTGCCAGCAGTTTTGCCCAGTTGGACGAGCAGTACTTC.

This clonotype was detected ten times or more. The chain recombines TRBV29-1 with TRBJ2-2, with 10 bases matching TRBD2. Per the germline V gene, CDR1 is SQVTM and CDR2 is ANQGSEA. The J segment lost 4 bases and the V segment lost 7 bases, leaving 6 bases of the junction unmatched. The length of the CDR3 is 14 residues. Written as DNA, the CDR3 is TGCAGCGCGGCCGGGACTAGCGTCACCGGGGAGCTGTTTTTT. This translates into CSAAGTSVTGELFF.

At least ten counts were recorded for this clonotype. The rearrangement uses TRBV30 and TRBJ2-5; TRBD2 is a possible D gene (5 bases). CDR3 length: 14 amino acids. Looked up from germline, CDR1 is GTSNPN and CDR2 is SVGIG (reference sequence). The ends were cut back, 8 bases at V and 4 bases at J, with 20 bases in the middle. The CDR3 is CAPGAAPRGETQYF. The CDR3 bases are TGTGCCCCTGGAGCGGCACCCCGGGGAGAGACCCAGTACTTC.

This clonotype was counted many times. As DNA, the CDR3 is TGTGCCAGCAAACCGGGCTCACGGTACCAAGAGACCCAGTACTTC. Its protein is CASKPGSRYQETQYF. The chain employs TRBV12-3 or TRBV12-4 and TRBJ2-5, with no clear D. CDR3 length: 15 amino acids. V was cut by 7 bases and J by 0 bases, with 15 bases left in between.

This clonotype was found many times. Here the CDR3 reads CASSLNPGEAFF. CDR3 nucleotides: TGTGCCAGCTCCCTCAACCCGGGGGAAGCTTTCTTT. The V call is TRBV18, the J call TRBJ1-1, with D hard to call. V was pared by 6 bases and J by 8 bases, with 13 bases between. The CDR3 runs 12 residues. From germline, CDR1 is KGHSH and CDR2 LQKENI.

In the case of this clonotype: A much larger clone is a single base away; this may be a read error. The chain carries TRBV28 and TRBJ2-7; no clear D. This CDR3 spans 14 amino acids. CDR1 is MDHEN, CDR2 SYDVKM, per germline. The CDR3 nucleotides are TGTGCCAGCAGTTTTGCAGCCATCTCCTACGAGCAGTGCTTC. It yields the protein CASSFAAISYEQCF.

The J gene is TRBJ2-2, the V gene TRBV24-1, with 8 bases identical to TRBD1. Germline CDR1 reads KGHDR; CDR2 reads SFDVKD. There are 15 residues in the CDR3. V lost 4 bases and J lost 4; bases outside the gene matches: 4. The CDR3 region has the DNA TGTGCCACCAGTGACCGGACAGGGATCACCGGGGAGCTGTTTTTT. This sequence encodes CATSDRTGITGELFF.

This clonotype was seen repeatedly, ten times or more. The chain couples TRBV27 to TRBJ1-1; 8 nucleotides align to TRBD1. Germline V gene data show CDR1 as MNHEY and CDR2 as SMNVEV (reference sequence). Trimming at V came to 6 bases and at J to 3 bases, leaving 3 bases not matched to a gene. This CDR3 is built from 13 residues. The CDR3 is CASRTGVYTEAFF. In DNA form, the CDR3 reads TGTGCCAGCAGGACAGGGGTCTACACTGAAGCTTTCTTT.

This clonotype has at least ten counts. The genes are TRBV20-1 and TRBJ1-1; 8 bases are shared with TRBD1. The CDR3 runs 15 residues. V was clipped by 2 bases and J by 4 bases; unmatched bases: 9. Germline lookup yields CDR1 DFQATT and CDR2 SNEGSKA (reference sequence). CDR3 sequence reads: CSARSSEQGGTEAFF. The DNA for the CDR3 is TGCAGTGCTAGATCCTCGGAACAGGGGGGCACTGAAGCTTTCTTT.

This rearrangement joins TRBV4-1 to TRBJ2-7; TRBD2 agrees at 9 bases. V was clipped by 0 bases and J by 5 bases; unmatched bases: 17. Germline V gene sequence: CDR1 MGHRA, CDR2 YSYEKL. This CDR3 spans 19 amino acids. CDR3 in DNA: TGCGCCAGCAGCCAAGATCGGGATAGCGGGAGCTTGAGGGGGGACGAGCAGTACTTC. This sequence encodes CASSQDRDSGSLRGDEQYF.

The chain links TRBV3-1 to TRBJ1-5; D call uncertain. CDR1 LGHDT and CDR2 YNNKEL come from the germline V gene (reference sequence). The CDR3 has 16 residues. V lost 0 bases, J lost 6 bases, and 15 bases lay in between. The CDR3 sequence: CASSQDTEGGGQPQHF. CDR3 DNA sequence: TGTGCCAGCAGCCAAGATACGGAGGGCGGCGGTCAGCCCCAGCATTTT.

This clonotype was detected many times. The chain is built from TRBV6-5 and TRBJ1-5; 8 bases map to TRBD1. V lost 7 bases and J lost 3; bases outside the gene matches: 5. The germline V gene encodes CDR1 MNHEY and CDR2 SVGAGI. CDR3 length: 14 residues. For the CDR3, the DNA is TGTGCCAGCAAGCAGGGGGCTTACAATCAGCCCCAGCATTTT. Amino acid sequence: CASKQGAYNQPQHF.

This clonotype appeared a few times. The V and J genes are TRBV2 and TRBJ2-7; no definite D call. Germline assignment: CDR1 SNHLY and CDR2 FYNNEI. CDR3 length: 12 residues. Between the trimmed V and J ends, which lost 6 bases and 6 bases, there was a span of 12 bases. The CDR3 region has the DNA TGTGCCAGCAGCGACGTGGGTGGCGAGCAGTACTTC. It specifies CASSDVGGEQYF.

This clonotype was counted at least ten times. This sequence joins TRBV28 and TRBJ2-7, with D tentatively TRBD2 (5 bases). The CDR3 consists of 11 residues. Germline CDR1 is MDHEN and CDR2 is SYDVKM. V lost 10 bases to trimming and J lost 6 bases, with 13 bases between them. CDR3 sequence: CATGDFLEQYF. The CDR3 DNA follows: TGTGCCACCGGGGATTTCCTCGAGCAGTACTTC.